This is a list of T cell receptor beta chains from one sample in a study of molecular identifiers for immune sequencing clone quantification. TCRdb ran MiXCR on the PCR reads and lists one entry per CDR3 protein. Here the sample spans about 320,000 distinct CDR3 sequences, roughly a quarter being singletons. Sequenced material: naive CD8+ T cells from blood, with Jurkat cell RNA spiked in. The receptor source for this set is a human donor in good health. Some libraries in this study had Jurkat cell RNA spiked in. The CDR3 runs from the conserved cysteine through the conserved F or W. D genes are given only for firm matches. The size of a clone is reported for some rows only, either as once, few or many, or as a class for expanded clones.

CDR3	DNA	V	J	D	size
CASSFSLTEAFF	TGTGCCAGCAGCTTTAGTTTGACTGAAGCTTTCTTT	TRBV7-9	TRBJ1-1	NA	NA
CASSQVGGGLDTDTQYF	TGCGCCAGCAGCCAAGTAGGGGGAGGGCTTGACACAGATACGCAGTATTTT	TRBV4-1	TRBJ2-3	NA	few
CSVDRGDSYEQYF	TGCAGCGTTGACAGGGGCGACTCCTACGAGCAGTACTTC	TRBV29-1	TRBJ2-7	NA	few
CASSSVDETQYF	TGTGCCAGCAGCTCGGTAGACGAGACCCAGTACTTC	TRBV7-9	TRBJ2-5	NA	many
CASSLVARGDYEQYF	TGTGCCAGCAGTTTAGTTGCGCGAGGGGATTACGAGCAGTACTTC	TRBV27	TRBJ2-7	NA	NA
CASSRKDRQNTEAFF	TGTGCCAGCAGCCGAAAGGACAGGCAGAACACTGAAGCTTTCTTT	TRBV14	TRBJ1-1	TRBD1	few
CASSLWGADTQYF	TGTGCCAGCAGTTTGTGGGGCGCAGATACGCAGTATTTT	TRBV6-2/TRBV6-3	TRBJ2-3	NA	NA
CASSSSRLETDTQYF	TGTGCCAGCAGCTCGAGCAGACTAGAAACAGATACGCAGTATTTT	TRBV11-2	TRBJ2-3	NA	NA
CSVEDRSSYNEQFF	TGCAGCGTTGAAGACAGGAGCTCCTACAATGAGCAGTTCTTC	TRBV29-1	TRBJ2-1	NA	NA
CASSKGTADQPQHF	TGTGCCAGCAGCAAAGGGACAGCCGATCAGCCCCAGCATTTT	TRBV27	TRBJ1-5	TRBD1	few
CATSDSGSQARNEQFF	TGTGCCACCAGTGATTCCGGGTCCCAGGCCCGCAATGAGCAGTTCTTC	TRBV24-1	TRBJ2-1	NA	few
CSVDPSQETQYF	TGCAGCGTTGATCCCAGTCAAGAGACCCAGTACTTC	TRBV29-1	TRBJ2-5	NA	many
CASSLDYGGLAFF	TGCGCCAGCAGCTTGGATTACGGGGGGCTGGCTTTCTTT	TRBV5-1	TRBJ1-1	NA	many
CASSVGFSLNQPQHF	TGTGCCAGCAGCGTAGGCTTCTCCCTAAATCAGCCCCAGCATTTT	TRBV9	TRBJ1-5	NA	NA
CASSFSGSGVEQYF	TGTGCCAGCAGCTTTAGCGGGAGCGGGGTCGAGCAGTACTTC	TRBV7-6	TRBJ2-7	TRBD2	many
CASSLQGYGYGYTF	TGTGCCAGCAGCTTACAGGGATATGGCTATGGCTACACCTTC	TRBV5-6	TRBJ1-2	NA	NA
CATSDLGTGELFF	TGTGCCACCAGTGATCTAGGCACCGGGGAGCTGTTTTTT	TRBV24-1	TRBJ2-2	NA	few
CASSPIPWRHLTYEQHF	TGTGCCAGCAGCCCTATACCGTGGCGACACCTCACCTACGAGCAGCACTTC	TRBV12-3/TRBV12-4	TRBJ2-7	NA	NA
CASSIDRREQYF	TGTGCCAGTAGTATAGACAGGCGCGAGCAGTACTTC	TRBV19	TRBJ2-7	NA	NA
CASSIRDTGPDTQYF	TGTGCCAGCAGCATCCGGGACACAGGTCCGGATACGCAGTATTTT	TRBV7-9	TRBJ2-3	NA	many
CASSPGLVFSDTQYF	TGTGCCAGCAGCCCCGGACTAGTTTTTTCAGATACGCAGTATTTT	TRBV7-3	TRBJ2-3	TRBD2	NA
CASSLRMMQGAQTEAFF	TGCGCCAGCAGCTTGAGGATGATGCAGGGGGCGCAGACTGAAGCGTTCTTT	TRBV4-3	TRBJ1-1	TRBD1	NA
CAWSVVRGTEAFF	TGTGCCTGGAGTGTGGTCCGGGGCACTGAAGCTTTCTTT	TRBV30	TRBJ1-1	NA	many
CATSYSRDQPQHF	TGTGCCACCAGCTACTCCAGGGATCAGCCCCAGCATTTT	TRBV15	TRBJ1-5	NA	many
CASSIDRDEEAQYF	TGTGCCAGCAGTATCGACCGGGACGAAGAGGCCCAGTACTTC	TRBV7-9	TRBJ2-5	NA	NA
CASSPETGMNTEAFF	TGTGCCAGCAGCCCAGAGACAGGAATGAACACTGAAGCTTTCTTT	TRBV28	TRBJ1-1	NA	many
CASSSPRGYTGALFF	TGTGCCAGCAGTTCTCCCAGGGGGTACACCGGGGCGCTGTTTTTT	TRBV6-2/TRBV6-3	TRBJ2-2	TRBD1	NA
CASSYGHEDMNTEAFF	TGTGCCAGCAGTTACGGACACGAGGACATGAACACTGAAGCTTTCTTT	TRBV6-2/TRBV6-3	TRBJ1-1	NA	NA
CASSEGVVRVSGANVLTF	TGTGCCAGCAGTGAAGGGGTCGTTCGGGTCTCTGGGGCCAACGTCCTGACTTTC	TRBV2	TRBJ2-6	NA	many
CASSFTGDNSYEQYF	TGTGCCAGCAGCTTCACCGGGGACAATTCCTACGAGCAGTACTTC	TRBV13	TRBJ2-7	NA	few
CASSPTGPYEQYF	TGTGCCAGCAGCCCGACAGGGCCCTACGAGCAGTACTTC	TRBV28	TRBJ2-7	TRBD1	many
CASSRAGTPSPYEQYF	TGCGCCAGCAGCCGAGCCGGGACCCCAAGCCCCTACGAGCAGTACTTC	TRBV4-1	TRBJ2-7	NA	NA
CASSFSLQNTETFF	TGTGCCAGTAGTTTCTCCCTACAGAACACTGAAACTTTCTTT	TRBV19	TRBJ1-1	NA	NA
CASSLAPGAEAFF	TGTGCCAGCAGCTTAGCTCCCGGGGCTGAAGCTTTCTTT	TRBV7-8	TRBJ1-1	NA	NA
CASSYSFQGDIMNTEAFF	TGTGCCAGCAGTTACTCGTTCCAGGGGGACATCATGAACACTGAAGCTTTCTTT	TRBV6-2/TRBV6-3	TRBJ1-1	TRBD1	few
CASSFGEDSSSYEQYF	TGTGCCAGCAGTTTTGGTGAGGATTCGAGCTCCTACGAGCAGTACTTC	TRBV28	TRBJ2-7	NA	many
CASSATGTTNTGELFF	TGTGCCAGCAGCGCTACAGGGACCACGAACACCGGGGAGCTGTTTTTT	TRBV5-4	TRBJ2-2	NA	many
CASSQDGQGATEAFF	TGCGCCAGCAGCCAAGATGGCCAGGGAGCCACTGAAGCTTTCTTT	TRBV4-1	TRBJ1-1	NA	many
CAISDDRYEQYF	TGTGCCATCAGTGACGACAGGTACGAGCAGTACTTC	TRBV10-3	TRBJ2-7	NA	NA